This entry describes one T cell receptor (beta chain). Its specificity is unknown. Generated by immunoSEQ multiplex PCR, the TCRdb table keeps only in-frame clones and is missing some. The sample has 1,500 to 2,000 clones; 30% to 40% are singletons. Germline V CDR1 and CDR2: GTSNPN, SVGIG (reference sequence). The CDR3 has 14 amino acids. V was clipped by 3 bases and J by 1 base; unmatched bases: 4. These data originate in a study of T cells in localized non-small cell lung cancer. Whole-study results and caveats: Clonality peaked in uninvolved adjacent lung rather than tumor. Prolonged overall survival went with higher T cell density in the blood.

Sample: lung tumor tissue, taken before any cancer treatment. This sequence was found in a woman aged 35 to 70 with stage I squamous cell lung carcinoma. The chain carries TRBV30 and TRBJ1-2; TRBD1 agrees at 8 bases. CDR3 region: CAWRGQDYNYGYTF. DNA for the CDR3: TGTGCCTGGAGGGGACAGGATTATAACTATGGCTACACCTTC.